This T cell receptor beta chain was retrieved from a study of human T cells and chemical hapten exposure. This clonotype was counted a few times. In the authors' methods: Sample TCR totals centred on a median of roughly 96,000, ranging about 23,224 to 690,600. In TCRdb, the RACE reads were re-called with MiXCR into one record per CDR3 protein. The V and J calls reflect TCRdb's pipeline rather than the authors' work. Of some 200,000 distinct CDR3 sequences listed, about 20% were seen once; the top ten hold under 7%. Time point meaning: patch test 1, 2 weeks after DPC sensitization. Treatment defined: therapeutic diphenylcyclopropenone sensitization with weekly scalp DPC. V shed 4 bases and J shed 0 bases, with 12 bases lying between them. The germline CDR1 and CDR2 sequences are SEHNR and FQNEAQ (reference sequence). The CDR3 spans 15 residues.

The material sequenced was whole blood, taken in connection with sensitization to the hapten diphenylcyclopropenone (DPC). This TCR derives from a woman aged 50 to 60 with alopecia areata. Some clones in this sample may be carry-over from other donors' samples. This rearrangement joins TRBV7-9 to TRBJ2-5; no clear D. The CDR3 protein is CASSSTRLDQETQYF. The CDR3 DNA follows: TGTGCCAGCAGCTCAACCCGACTTGACCAAGAGACCCAGTACTTC.